Listed below are T cell receptor beta chains from one sample, sequenced in a study of blood T cell repertoires in COVID-19. The method was immunoSEQ multiplex PCR; TCRdb's version includes in-frame clones alone and lacks a portion of them. The sample consists of about 170,000 clones, about 87% of them appearing once. The material sequenced was peripheral blood. The receptors here all came from a man aged 18 to 29 with active or convalescent COVID-19. CDR3s include the opening cysteine and the closing phenylalanine or tryptophan. D genes are given only for firm matches. The size entry is marked missing in some rows and otherwise reads once, few, many or a size class.

TRBV27	few	TRBJ1-2	TRBD1	TGTGCCAGCGGCGTGATCGACAGGGGAATTAACTATGGCTACACCTTC	CASGVIDRGINYGYTF
TRBV2	-	TRBJ2-2	TRBD2	TGTGCCAGCAGAGGACTAGCGGGGACCGGGGAGCTGTTTTTT	CASRGLAGTGELFF
TRBV11-3	-	TRBJ2-1	TRBD2	TGTGCCAGCACAGATAGCGGGAGCCGGTCCTACAATGAGCAGTTCTTC	CASTDSGSRSYNEQFF
TRBV2	-	TRBJ1-6	TRBD1	TGTGCCAGGGCGGGACAGGGCGATAATTCACCCCTCCACTTT	CARAGQGDNSPLHF
TRBV6-1	-	TRBJ1-3	-	TGTGCCAGCAGTGAATTAAGGGACTGGTCGGACACCATATATTTT	CASSELRDWSDTIYF
TRBV11-3	-	TRBJ1-4	-	TGTGCCAGCAGCCTTACGGAGGGTGGAGAAAAACTGTTTTTT	CASSLTEGGEKLFF
TRBV27	-	TRBJ1-6	-	TGTGCCAGCAGTTTATCCCTCAGTTCACCCCTCCACTTT	CASSLSLSSPLHF
TRBV6-5	-	TRBJ1-4	-	TGTGCCAGCAGTCTCCACAGGGCCTCTGGGGATAAACTGTTTTTT	CASSLHRASGDKLFF
TRBV6-2/TRBV6-3	-	TRBJ2-3	TRBD2	TGTGCCAGCAGTCGGATCGGGAGGGCCGGGACGAATACGCAGTATTTT	CASSRIGRAGTNTQYF
TRBV7-2	-	TRBJ2-1	-	TGTGCCAGCAGCTTAGCAAGCGGAAATGAGCAGTTCTTC	CASSLASGNEQFF
TRBV2	-	TRBJ1-2	-	TGTGCCAGCAGACAGGGCGGCGGCTACACCTTC	CASRQGGGYTF
TRBV18	-	TRBJ1-1	TRBD1	TGTGCCAGCTCATCCTCCGGGACAGAGACCGAAGCTTTCTTT	CASSSSGTETEAFF
TRBV25-1	once	TRBJ2-2	-	TGTGCCAGCAGTGGCCCAAGGGGATTGGCCGGGGAGCTGTTTTTT	CASSGPRGLAGELFF
TRBV7-3	-	TRBJ2-1	-	TGTGCCAGCAGCTTAACCGGGAGCTCCTACAATGAGCAGTTCTTC	CASSLTGSSYNEQFF
TRBV14	-	TRBJ2-3	-	TGTGCCAGCAGCCAACTGGCGGCGGGGACAGATACGCAGTATTTT	CASSQLAAGTDTQYF
TRBV19	-	TRBJ1-5	-	TGTGCCAGTAGTTCAGGCTCGGTCCAGCCCCAGCATTTT	CASSSGSVQPQHF
TRBV7-8	-	TRBJ2-1	-	TGTGCCAGCAGTTCGCTCGGGAGCCCCTACAATGAGCAGTTCTTC	CASSSLGSPYNEQFF
TRBV6-6	-	TRBJ1-1	-	TGTGCCAGCAGTATTCGACAGCCGTCCGAAGCTTTCTTT	CASSIRQPSEAFF
TRBV27	once	TRBJ1-6	-	TGTGCCAGCAGCCTCTATAATTCACCCCTCCACTTT	CASSLYNSPLHF
TRBV6-5	-	TRBJ2-4	TRBD1	TGTGCCACCAAAAGGGACAGGGTCGGACACATTCAGTACTTC	CATKRDRVGHIQYF
TRBV24-1	-	TRBJ2-1	-	TGTGCCATCGAAGCGGGACAGGCCTACAATGAGCAGTTCTTC	CAIEAGQAYNEQFF
TRBV5-8	-	TRBJ1-3	TRBD1	TGTGCCAGCAGCCCCAGGGGGGAGGCTGGAAACACCATATATTTT	CASSPRGEAGNTIYF
TRBV7-2	-	TRBJ1-3	TRBD1	TGTGCCAGCGGACGAGGAGGGACAGGGACCGCCCAAGGATATTTT	CASGRGGTGTAQGYF
TRBV27	-	TRBJ1-4	TRBD1	TGTGCCAGCAGCCATTTTCAGGACAGGACCGCAACTAATGAAAAACTGTTTTTT	CASSHFQDRTATNEKLFF
TRBV7-6	-	TRBJ2-3	-	TGTGCCAGCAGCCCCCGGGCAGGGGAATCGGCAGATACGCAGTATTTT	CASSPRAGESADTQYF
TRBV6-5	once	TRBJ1-1	-	TGTGCCAGCAGTTACTCGGCGGGGGCCACTGAAGCTTTCTTT	CASSYSAGATEAFF
TRBV18	-	TRBJ1-1	TRBD1	TGTGCCAGCTCACCGATTGGACAGGACATGAACACTGAAGCTTTCTTT	CASSPIGQDMNTEAFF
TRBV19	-	TRBJ1-1	-	TGTGCCAGTAGTGTACAGGGCGTCACTGAAGCTTTCTTT	CASSVQGVTEAFF